The 32 T cell receptor beta chains reported below all come from one sample, sequenced in a study of cytomegalovirus exposure and HLA in healthy donors. Both 60 Vbeta primers and 13 Jbeta primers went into the PCR. Profiling relied on immunoSEQ multiplex PCR, and the TCRdb table lists in-frame clones only, not all of them. Here the sample table reports about 200,000 clones. Sequencing was carried out using PBMCs. All receptors come from a man in his thirties or forties in good health and CMV-seronegative.

The chain employs TRBV7-6 and TRBJ1-2; TRBD1 matches 10 bases. The CDR3 is made up of 14 amino acids. The V segment lost 5 bases and the J segment 5 bases; nucleotides outside the gene matches: 5. CDR1 is SGHVS, CDR2 FNYEAQ, per germline. The CDR3 nucleotides read TGTGCCAGCAGCATCGGGACAGGGGCTTATGGCTACACCTTC. As protein: CASSIGTGAYGYTF.

The gene calls are TRBV5-4 and TRBJ2-7, with 8 bases aligning to TRBD2. V lost 0 bases, J lost 5 bases, and 7 bases stayed unmatched. This CDR3 comprises 15 residues. Germline values: CDR1 SGHNT, CDR2 YYREEE (reference sequence). CDR3 protein: CASSLESGGAHEQYF. CDR3 coding DNA: TGTGCCAGCAGCTTGGAATCGGGGGGGGCGCACGAGCAGTACTTC.

The chain links TRBV6-5 to TRBJ1-2, with D unresolved. In germline, CDR1 is MNHEY, CDR2 SVGAGI. The CDR3 sequence is 13 residues long. The ends were cut back, 7 bases at V and 4 bases at J, with 13 bases in the middle. CDR3 sequence: CASIRNSRYGYTF. The DNA for the CDR3 is TGTGCCAGCATCCGTAACAGCCGCTATGGCTACACCTTC.

The chain is built from TRBV19 and TRBJ1-5; TRBD1 matches 10 bases. The CDR3 has 17 residues. The V gene end was trimmed by 5 bases and the J gene end by 2 bases; junction bases not matched to a gene: 9. Germline V gives CDR1 LNHDA, CDR2 SQIVND (reference sequence). The CDR3 sequence: CASSRPGTGEGNQPQHF. The CDR3, as DNA: TGTGCCAGTAGTCGGCCCGGGACAGGGGAAGGCAATCAGCCCCAGCATTTT. Full variable domain (rest looked up from reference TRBV19 and TRBJ1-5): DGGITQSPKYLFRKEGQNVTLSCEQNLNHDAMYWYRQDPGQGLRLIYYSQIVNDFQKGDIAEGYSVSREKKESFPLTVTSAQKNPTAFYLCASSRPGTGEGNQPQHFGDGTRLSIL.

V and J are TRBV19 and TRBJ2-1; D is uncertain. The V end was cut by 2 bases, the J end by 4 bases, with 6 bases between. CDR3 size: 13 residues. Germline loops: CDR1 LNHDA, CDR2 SQIVND (reference sequence). DNA for the CDR3: TGTGCCAGTAGTATACAAGCGTACAATGAGCAGTTCTTC. This translates into CASSIQAYNEQFF.

The J gene is TRBJ1-5, the V gene TRBV19; 7 positions match TRBD1. Germline CDR1 reads LNHDA; CDR2 reads SQIVND (reference sequence). The CDR3 is made up of 15 amino acids. V lost 7 bases to trimming and J lost 4 bases; unmatched junction nucleotides: 10. The CDR3 coding sequence is TGTGCCAGTACCCTATCGGCCAGGGGGAATCAGCCCCAGCATTTT. It codes for CASTLSARGNQPQHF.

The chain uses TRBV18 and TRBJ2-7; D possibly corresponds to TRBD1 (6 bases). V lost 4 bases, J lost 0 bases, and 10 bases lay in between. CDR3 size: 14 residues. The germline V gene encodes CDR1 KGHSH and CDR2 LQKENI. CDR3 amino acids: CASSRDRSSYEQYF. CDR3 sequence (DNA): TGTGCCAGCTCACGCGACAGGAGCTCCTACGAGCAGTACTTC.

This chain joins TRBV11-3 and TRBJ1-1, with D perhaps TRBD1 (6 bases). V lost 4 bases and J 3 bases, leaving 15 bases between the germline ends. Germline V gene data show CDR1 as SGHNT and CDR2 as YENEEA. The length of the CDR3 is 15 residues. CDR3 DNA sequence: TGTGCCAGCAGCTCTGCCGGGACATTGGACACTGAAGCTTTCTTT. Its translation: CASSSAGTLDTEAFF.

This chain's CDR3 is CASSLEGASDTQYF. In DNA, the CDR3 is TGTGCCAGCAGCTTGGAGGGGGCATCAGATACGCAGTATTTT. The chain carries TRBV5-4 and TRBJ2-3; 7 bases fit TRBD1. The CDR3 sequence is 14 residues long. The germline V gene has CDR1 SGHNT and CDR2 YYREEE (reference sequence). Trimming removed 0 bases from V and 4 bases from J; junction bases left unmatched: 2.

The chain uses TRBV5-1 and TRBJ1-3, with D unresolved. CDR3 size: 14 residues. Germline CDR1 and CDR2: SGHRS and YFSETQ. V lost 1 base and J lost 2, with 7 bases in between. The CDR3 DNA is TGCGCCAGCAGCTTGACTGACACTGGAAACACCATATATTTT. It specifies CASSLTDTGNTIYF.

The chain recombines TRBV7-3 with TRBJ2-1, with 7 positions matching TRBD2. After removal of 5 bases from V and 0 bases from J, the junction contained 4 bases not matched to a gene. The germline gives CDR1 SGHTA, CDR2 FQGTGA. CDR3 length: 15 residues. In DNA, the CDR3 is TGTGCCAGCAGCCCTAGCGGCTACTCCTACAATGAGCAGTTCTTC. Translation gives CASSPSGYSYNEQFF. Full variable domain (rest looked up from reference TRBV7-3 and TRBJ2-1): GAGVSQTPSNKVTEKGKYVELRCDPISGHTALYWYRQSLGQGPEFLIYFQGTGAADDSGLPNDRFFAVRPEGSVSTLKIQRTERGDSAVYLCASSPSGYSYNEQFFGPGTRLTVL.

The chain joins TRBV15 to TRBJ2-5, with 14 bases that match TRBD2. TRBJ2-7 matches the DNA end more closely, so the J call is doubtful. Germline CDR1 LNHNV, CDR2 YYDKDF (reference sequence). The CDR3 is 15 residues long. The CDR3 region is CATSRTSGGVYEQYF. DNA for the CDR3: TGTGCCACCAGCAGGACTAGCGGGGGGGTATACGAGCAGTACTTC.

The rearrangement links TRBV18 to TRBJ1-5; D is unclear. V was shortened by 2 bases and J by 0 bases, with 8 bases between the two germline ends. Germline values: CDR1 KGHSH, CDR2 LQKENI. There are 15 residues in the CDR3. CDR3: CASSPVQNSNQPQHF. The CDR3 DNA follows: TGTGCCAGCTCACCAGTTCAAAATAGCAATCAGCCCCAGCATTTT.

V gene TRBV4-2 combines with J gene TRBJ2-1, with 10 bases identical to TRBD1. CDR3 size: 18 residues. The junction had 13 bases not matched to a gene; V was cut back by 0 bases and J by 8 bases. The germline V gene encodes CDR1 LGHNA and CDR2 YNFKEQ. In DNA form, the CDR3 reads TGTGCCAGCAGCCAAGATCAAGACAGGGGGCCTGCATCCGATGAGCAGTTCTTC. Protein sequence: CASSQDQDRGPASDEQFF.

The CDR3 loop reads CASLLALDNEQFF. The CDR3 DNA follows: TGTGCCAGCCTACTAGCGTTGGACAATGAGCAGTTCTTC. The chain has TRBV6-1 and TRBJ2-1, with 7 bases fitting TRBD2. The germline V gene encodes CDR1 MNHNS and CDR2 SASEGT. The CDR3 contains 13 residues. Trimming removed 8 bases from V and 5 bases from J; junction bases left unmatched: 6.

This chain links TRBV10-3 with TRBJ1-4; D unclear. Trimming removed 1 base at V and 0 bases at J, with 15 bases between. Germline-derived CDR1 and CDR2 are ENHRY and SYGVKD. The CDR3 runs 18 residues. As DNA, the CDR3 is TGTGCCATCAGTGAGTGGGAGGGCAGCGATGCAACTAATGAAAAACTGTTTTTT. Protein product: CAISEWEGSDATNEKLFF.

The rearrangement joins TRBV5-1 to TRBJ2-3; 8 bases match TRBD1. Germline CDR1 is SGHRS and CDR2 is YFSETQ. The CDR3 length is 15 residues. J was trimmed by 4 bases and V by 1 base; bases with no gene match: 5. CDR3 residues: CASSLTGGYSDTQYF. As DNA, the CDR3 is TGCGCCAGCAGCTTGACAGGGGGTTACTCAGATACGCAGTATTTT.

The gene calls are TRBV14 and TRBJ2-7; TRBD2 matches at 9 bases. Looked up from germline, CDR1 is SGHDN and CDR2 is FVKESK. The CDR3 runs to 16 residues. V was pared by 0 bases and J by 9 bases, with 12 bases of the junction left unmatched. CDR3 in amino acids: CASSQEPSGAPGRQYF. CDR3 sequence (DNA): TGTGCCAGCAGCCAAGAACCTAGCGGGGCCCCTGGTCGGCAGTACTTC.

The V gene is TRBV11-2, the J gene TRBJ2-5; 7 nucleotides agree with TRBD1. The CDR3 sequence is 14 residues long. From germline, CDR1 is SGHAT and CDR2 FQNNGV. V gave up 5 bases and J gave up 2 bases; unmatched junction bases: 5. In DNA form, the CDR3 reads TGTGCCAGCAGCCCCAGGGGGTGGCAAGAGACCCAGTACTTC. It codes for CASSPRGWQETQYF.

As DNA, the CDR3 is TGTGCCAGCAGCGCCGGGACTAGCGCTGCCTACGAGCAGTACTTC. It codes for CASSAGTSAAYEQYF. V gene TRBV7-8 combines with J gene TRBJ2-7; 10 positions match TRBD2. The ends lost 5 bases at V and 2 bases at J; junction bases unmatched: 6. Germline CDR1 and CDR2: SGHVS and FQNEAQ. The CDR3 has 15 residues. The full variable domain, rest sourced from reference TRBV7-8 and TRBJ2-7, is GAGVSQSPRYKVAKRGQDVALRCDPISGHVSLFWYQQALGQGPEFLTYFQNEAQLDKSGLPSDRFFAERPEGSVSTLKIQRTQQEDSAVYLCASSAGTSAAYEQYFGPGTRLTVT.

The chain links TRBV30 to TRBJ2-2; 7 bases line up with TRBD1. The CDR3 is made up of 14 amino acids. V gave up 7 bases and J gave up 5 bases; unmatched junction bases: 10. CDR1 GTSNPN and CDR2 SVGIG come from the germline V gene (reference sequence). The CDR3 region has the DNA TGTGCCTCCCCAGGGGGATCAACTACCGGGGAGCTGTTTTTT. It is translated as CASPGGSTTGELFF. Together with reference TRBV30 and TRBJ2-2, the CDR3 gives the full variable domain: SQTIHQWPATLVQPVGSPLSLECTVEGTSNPNLYWYRQAAGRGLQLLFYSVGIGQISSEVPQNLSASRPQDRQFILSSKKLLLSDSGFYLCASPGGSTTGELFFGEGSRLTVL.

V usage is TRBV11-3 and J usage is TRBJ2-7, with TRBD2 matching 9 bases. The CDR3 has 16 residues. CDR1 is SGHNT, CDR2 YENEEA, per germline. J was trimmed by 0 bases and V by 5 bases; bases with no gene match: 8. In DNA form, the CDR3 reads TGTGCCAGCAGCCAGCATGGGACTAGCTTCTCCTACGAGCAGTACTTC. Encoded protein: CASSQHGTSFSYEQYF. Full variable domain (remainder filled in from reference TRBV11-3 and TRBJ2-7): EAGVVQSPRYKIIEKKQPVAFWCNPISGHNTLYWYLQNLGQGPELLIRYENEEAVDDSQLPKDRFSAERLKGVDSTLKIQPAELGDSAVYLCASSQHGTSFSYEQYFGPGTRLTVT.

The J gene is TRBJ2-1, the V gene TRBV27, with 13 bases identical to TRBD2. Germline V gives CDR1 MNHEY, CDR2 SMNVEV (reference sequence). The CDR3 sequence is 14 residues long. V shed 2 bases, J shed 9 bases, and the junction held 1 base outside the gene matches. DNA for the CDR3: TGTGCCAGCAGTTTAGGGACTAGCGGGACTGAGCAGTTCTTC. This translates into CASSLGTSGTEQFF.

The chain carries TRBV6-5 and TRBJ1-1; D is perhaps TRBD1 (5 bases). Trimming took 2 bases from V and 0 from J, leaving 7 bases between them. Germline V gene sequence: CDR1 MNHEY, CDR2 SVGAGI. The length of the CDR3 is 14 residues. CDR3: CASSYGGVNTEAFF. In nucleotides, the CDR3 is TGTGCCAGCAGTTACGGGGGGGTGAACACTGAAGCTTTCTTT.

The chain couples TRBV7-9 to TRBJ2-2; TRBD1 aligns across 10 bases. The germline gives CDR1 SEHNR, CDR2 FQNEAQ (reference sequence). This CDR3 is built from 14 residues. The J segment lost 6 bases and the V segment lost 7 bases, leaving 5 bases of the junction unmatched. The CDR3 bases are TGTGCCAGCATCCACGGGACAGGGGCCGGGGAGCTGTTTTTT. Residues: CASIHGTGAGELFF.

This rearrangement joins TRBV30 to TRBJ2-7; 9 bases align to TRBD1. V lost 4 bases and J lost 8; bases outside the gene matches: 9. The CDR3 runs to 13 residues. CDR1 is GTSNPN and CDR2 is SVGIG in the germline V gene (reference sequence). The chain's CDR3 is CAWIGTGFTQQYF. Written as DNA, the CDR3 is TGTGCCTGGATTGGGACAGGGTTTACCCAGCAGTACTTC.

This rearrangement joins TRBV27 to TRBJ1-5; unclear D gene. This CDR3 spans 14 amino acids. V gave up 3 bases and J gave up 0 bases, with 6 bases separating them. From germline, CDR1 is MNHEY and CDR2 SMNVEV (reference sequence). The CDR3 nucleotides read TGTGCCAGCAGTTTCAGTTATAGCAATCAGCCCCAGCATTTT. Its translation: CASSFSYSNQPQHF.

The chain combines TRBV19 with TRBJ1-2, with 7 bases aligning to TRBD1. In germline, CDR1 is LNHDA, CDR2 SQIVND (reference sequence). This CDR3 has 17 residues. The V gene end was trimmed by 3 bases and the J gene end by 6 bases; junction bases not matched to a gene: 16. This CDR3 reads CASSIREGAHGKNGYTF. The CDR3 DNA is TGTGCCAGTAGTATCCGCGAGGGGGCGCATGGAAAGAATGGCTACACCTTC.

V usage is TRBV29-1 and J usage is TRBJ2-5, with a possible D match to TRBD1 (5 bases). The assigned J gene may be wrong: the sequence end matches TRBJ2-7 better. The germline CDR1 and CDR2 sequences are SQVTM and ANQGSEA. CDR3 size: 11 residues. The CDR3 loop reads CSGQNAYEQYF. Written as DNA, the CDR3 is TGCAGCGGACAGAATGCCTACGAGCAGTACTTC.

The CDR3 DNA sequence: TGTGCCTGGAGCGCGGACAAACCCTCGGGTCCTACAGGTGAAAAACTGTTTTTT. Protein product: CAWSADKPSGPTGEKLFF. The chain is built from TRBV30 and TRBJ1-4; perhaps TRBD1 as D (5 bases). Trimming shortened V by 3 bases and J by 7 bases, and 27 bases separated the two germline ends. The V gene's germline CDR1 is GTSNPN and CDR2 SVGIG (reference sequence). CDR3 length: 18 residues. The full variable domain, in which reference TRBV30 and TRBJ1-4 provide the parts outside the CDR3, is SQTIHQWPATLVQPVGSPLSLECTVEGTSNPNLYWYRQAAGRGLQLLFYSVGIGQISSEVPQNLSASRPQDRQFILSSKKLLLSDSGFYLCAWSADKPSGPTGEKLFFGSGTQLSVL.

The chain links TRBV4-2 to TRBJ1-5, with TRBD1 as a possible D gene (5 bases). The V gene lost 0 bases and the J gene lost 7 bases, with 13 bases spanning the gap. Germline CDR1 is LGHNA and CDR2 is YNFKEQ. This CDR3 is 15 amino acids long. The CDR3 region is CASSQDFQGGQPQHF. The CDR3 DNA reads TGTGCCAGCAGCCAAGATTTCCAGGGAGGGCAGCCCCAGCATTTT.

CDR3 bases: TGTGCCAGCTCACCACGGCGACAGGTATACGAGCAGTACTTC. Protein: CASSPRRQVYEQYF. The chain has TRBV18 and TRBJ2-7; maybe TRBD1 (6 bases). With 1 base removed from V and 4 bases from J, the gap between germline ends came to 11 bases. The CDR3 consists of 14 residues. The germline V gene has CDR1 KGHSH and CDR2 LQKENI.